This entry features one TCR beta chain sequence. The antigen remains unidentified. This CDR3 is built from 15 residues. Trimming cost V 5 bases and J 6 bases; bases outside gene matches: 6. Germline loops: CDR1 SGHVS, CDR2 FNYEAQ. The source of the sample is a study of T cell responses to AZD1222 COVID-19 vaccine. General study points: Repertoire sampling happened only post peak T cell response. Vaccination with two AZD1222 doses was followed by a rise in Spike-specific TCR breadth and depth.

The table came from immunoSEQ multiplex PCR; TCRdb's copy has only in-frame clones and leaves some out. The table has 100,000 to 130,000 clones, around 92% seen once. This clonotype was sampled from an adult who received the AZD1222 COVID-19 vaccine. The rearrangement joins TRBV7-6 to TRBJ1-3; 11 bases are shared with TRBD1. Specimen: peripheral blood, collected 28 days after the second AZD1222 dose. The CDR3 DNA follows: TGTGCCAGCAGCCCCGGGACAGGGGGGACAAACACCATATATTTT. Translated: CASSPGTGGTNTIYF.